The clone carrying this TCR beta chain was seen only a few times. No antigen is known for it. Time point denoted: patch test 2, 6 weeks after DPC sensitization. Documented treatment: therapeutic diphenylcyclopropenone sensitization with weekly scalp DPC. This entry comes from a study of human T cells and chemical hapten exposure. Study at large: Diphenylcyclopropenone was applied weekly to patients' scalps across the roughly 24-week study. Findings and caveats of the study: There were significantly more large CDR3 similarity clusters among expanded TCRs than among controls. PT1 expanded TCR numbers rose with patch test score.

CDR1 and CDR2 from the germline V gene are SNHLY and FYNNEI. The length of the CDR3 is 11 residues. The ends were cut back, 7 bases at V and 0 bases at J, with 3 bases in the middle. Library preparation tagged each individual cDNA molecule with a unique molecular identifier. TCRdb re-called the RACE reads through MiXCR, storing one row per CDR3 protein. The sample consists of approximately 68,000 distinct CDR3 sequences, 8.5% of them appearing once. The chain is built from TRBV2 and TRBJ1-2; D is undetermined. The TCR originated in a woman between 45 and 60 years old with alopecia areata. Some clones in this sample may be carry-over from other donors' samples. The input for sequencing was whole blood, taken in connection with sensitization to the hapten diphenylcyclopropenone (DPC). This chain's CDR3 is CASKPNYGYTF. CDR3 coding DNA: TGTGCCAGCAAGCCTAACTATGGCTACACCTTC.